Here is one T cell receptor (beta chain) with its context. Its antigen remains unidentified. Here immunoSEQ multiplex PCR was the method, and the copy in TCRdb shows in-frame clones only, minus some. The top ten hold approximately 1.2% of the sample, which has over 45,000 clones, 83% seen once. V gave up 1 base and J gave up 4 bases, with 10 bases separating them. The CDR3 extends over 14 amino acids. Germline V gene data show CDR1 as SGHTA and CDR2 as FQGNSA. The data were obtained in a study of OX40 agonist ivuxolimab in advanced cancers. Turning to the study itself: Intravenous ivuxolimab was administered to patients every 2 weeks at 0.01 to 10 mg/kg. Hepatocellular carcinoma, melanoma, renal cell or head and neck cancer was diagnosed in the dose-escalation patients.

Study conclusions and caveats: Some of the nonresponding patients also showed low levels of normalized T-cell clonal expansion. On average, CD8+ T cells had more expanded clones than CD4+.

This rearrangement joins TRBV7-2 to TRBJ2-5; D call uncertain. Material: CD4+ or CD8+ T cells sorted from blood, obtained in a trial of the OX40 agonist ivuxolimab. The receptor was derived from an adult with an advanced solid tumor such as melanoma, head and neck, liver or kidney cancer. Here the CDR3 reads CASSLGARTETQYF. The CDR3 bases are TGTGCCAGCAGCTTAGGAGCCAGAACAGAGACCCAGTACTTC.